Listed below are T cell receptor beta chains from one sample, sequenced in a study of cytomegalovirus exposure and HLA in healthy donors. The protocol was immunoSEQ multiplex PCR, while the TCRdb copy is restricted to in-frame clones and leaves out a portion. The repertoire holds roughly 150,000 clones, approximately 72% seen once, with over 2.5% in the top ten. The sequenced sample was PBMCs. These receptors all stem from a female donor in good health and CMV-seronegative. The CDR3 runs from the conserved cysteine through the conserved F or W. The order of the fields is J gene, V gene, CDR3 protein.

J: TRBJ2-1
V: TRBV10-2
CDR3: CASSDTGGSYNEQFF

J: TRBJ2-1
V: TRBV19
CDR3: CASSNVRSSYNEQFF

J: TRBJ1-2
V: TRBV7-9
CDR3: CASSPTVGTGNYGYTF

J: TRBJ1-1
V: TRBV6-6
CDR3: CACLRVGYTEAFF

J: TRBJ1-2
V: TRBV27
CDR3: CASSPAPMDRVYGYTF

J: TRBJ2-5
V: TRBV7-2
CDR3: CASSLGGSQETQYF

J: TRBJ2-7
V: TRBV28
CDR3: CATSWTGTYEQYF

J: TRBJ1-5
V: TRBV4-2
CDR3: CASSPQGQGANQPQHF

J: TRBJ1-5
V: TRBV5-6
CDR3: CLAGRHQPQHF

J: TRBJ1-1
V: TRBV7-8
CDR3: CASTTGTGQTEAFF

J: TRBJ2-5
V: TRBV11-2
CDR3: CASSSTDRVWETQYF

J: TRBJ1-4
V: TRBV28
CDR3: CASRRPATNEKLFF